A selection of T cell receptor beta chains follows, all from one sample in a study of cytomegalovirus exposure and HLA in healthy donors. Produced via immunoSEQ multiplex PCR; TCRdb's table is partial and in-frame only. This sample yields 200,000 or so clones, of which 85% to 95% are seen a single time; 1% to 1.2% belongs to the top ten. Sequencing used PBMCs. The receptor source for this set is a woman between 18 and 29 years old in good health and CMV-seronegative. CDR3s include the opening cysteine and the closing phenylalanine or tryptophan. Fields, in order: CDR3 DNA, CDR3 protein, J gene, CDR3 length, clone size, V gene, D gene. D genes are given only for firm matches. Only part of the rows carry a size: once, few, many, or a class if the clone is expanded.

CDR3nt: TGTGCCAGCAGGGCTAGCGGGAGCTACGAGCAGTACTTC
CDR3aa: CASRASGSYEQYF
j_gene: TRBJ2-7
len: 13
abundance: -
v_gene: TRBV13
d_gene: TRBD2

CDR3nt: TGTGCCATGGACCCCATCTCTGGCAGGGCTAAGTCGGACACTGAAGCTTTCTTT
CDR3aa: CAMDPISGRAKSDTEAFF
j_gene: TRBJ1-1
len: 18
abundance: -
v_gene: TRBV2
d_gene: -

CDR3nt: TGTGCCAGCAGCTCCTGGACAGTGGGGACTGAAGCTTTCTTT
CDR3aa: CASSSWTVGTEAFF
j_gene: TRBJ1-1
len: 14
abundance: -
v_gene: TRBV5-4
d_gene: -

CDR3nt: TGTGCCAGCAGATTAGATTACTATGGCTACACCTTC
CDR3aa: CASRLDYYGYTF
j_gene: TRBJ1-2
len: 12
abundance: -
v_gene: TRBV6-1
d_gene: -

CDR3nt: TGTGCCTGGAGTGTTATACTTTTCTACGAGCAGTACTTC
CDR3aa: CAWSVILFYEQYF
j_gene: TRBJ2-7
len: 13
abundance: -
v_gene: TRBV30
d_gene: -

CDR3nt: TGTGCCATCTCAGGGGGGAGCTCCTACAATGAGCAGTTCTTC
CDR3aa: CAISGGSSYNEQFF
j_gene: TRBJ2-1
len: 14
abundance: -
v_gene: TRBV21-1
d_gene: -

CDR3nt: TGTGCCACCAGCCAGAGACTAGACGTCGCCTACAATGAGCAGTTCTTC
CDR3aa: CATSQRLDVAYNEQFF
j_gene: TRBJ2-1
len: 16
abundance: -
v_gene: TRBV15
d_gene: -

CDR3nt: TGTGCCAGCAGTTTAATTACTAGCGGGAGGCATGAGCAGTTCTTC
CDR3aa: CASSLITSGRHEQFF
j_gene: TRBJ2-1
len: 15
abundance: -
v_gene: TRBV28
d_gene: TRBD2

CDR3nt: TGTGCCAGCAGCTCGGGGGGGAGCGAGAGGACCCAGTACTTC
CDR3aa: CASSSGGSERTQYF
j_gene: TRBJ2-5
len: 14
abundance: once
v_gene: TRBV5-6
d_gene: TRBD2

CDR3nt: TGTGCCAGCAGCCCAATGGACAGTAACTACAAGCAGTTCTTC
CDR3aa: CASSPMDSNYKQFF
j_gene: TRBJ2-1
len: 14
abundance: -
v_gene: TRBV5-4
d_gene: -

CDR3nt: TGTGCCAGCAGCGTAGCCAGGGGCGTGAACACTGAAGCTTTCTTT
CDR3aa: CASSVARGVNTEAFF
j_gene: TRBJ1-1
len: 15
abundance: -
v_gene: TRBV9
d_gene: -

CDR3nt: TGTGCCAGCAGGAGTTCGACAGGGGCCTACGAGCAGTACTTC
CDR3aa: CASRSSTGAYEQYF
j_gene: TRBJ2-7
len: 14
abundance: -
v_gene: TRBV2
d_gene: TRBD1

CDR3nt: TGTGCCAGCAGCTTGGTTAACAGGGCCAGAGGGAAAGAGACCCAGTACTTC
CDR3aa: CASSLVNRARGKETQYF
j_gene: TRBJ2-5
len: 17
abundance: -
v_gene: TRBV5-4
d_gene: -

CDR3nt: TGTGCCAGCAGTACTAGCGCCCGGTCCTACGAGCAGTACTTC
CDR3aa: CASSTSARSYEQYF
j_gene: TRBJ2-7
len: 14
abundance: -
v_gene: TRBV2
d_gene: TRBD2

CDR3nt: TGTGCCAGCAGCCTAACCTCGGGACAGCTCATTACTTACGAGCAGTACTTC
CDR3aa: CASSLTSGQLITYEQYF
j_gene: TRBJ2-7
len: 17
abundance: -
v_gene: TRBV11-2
d_gene: TRBD1

CDR3nt: TGTGCCAGCGAAACGACAGGGATTGAGCAGTTCTTC
CDR3aa: CASETTGIEQFF
j_gene: TRBJ2-1
len: 12
abundance: -
v_gene: TRBV6-1
d_gene: TRBD1

CDR3nt: TGTGCTAGTGGTTTCCGGACAGGGATTGTGTCGGGAACCGTCACTGAAGCTTTCTTT
CDR3aa: CASGFRTGIVSGTVTEAFF
j_gene: TRBJ1-1
len: 19
abundance: -
v_gene: TRBV12-5
d_gene: TRBD1

CDR3nt: TGTGCCAGCAGCTTCCGGGTTTACACAGATACGCAGTATTTT
CDR3aa: CASSFRVYTDTQYF
j_gene: TRBJ2-3
len: 14
abundance: -
v_gene: TRBV7-2
d_gene: -

CDR3nt: TGTGCCAGCAGTTTCCCCCCCTTAAATAATTCACCCCTCCACTTT
CDR3aa: CASSFPPLNNSPLHF
j_gene: TRBJ1-6
len: 15
abundance: -
v_gene: TRBV28
d_gene: -

CDR3nt: TGTGCCTGGAGTTCCGTGAACACTGAAGCTTTCTTT
CDR3aa: CAWSSVNTEAFF
j_gene: TRBJ1-1
len: 12
abundance: -
v_gene: TRBV30
d_gene: -

CDR3nt: TGTGCCAGTAGTATGACAGGGGAAGGGAATCAGCCCCAGCATTTT
CDR3aa: CASSMTGEGNQPQHF
j_gene: TRBJ1-5
len: 15
abundance: few
v_gene: TRBV19
d_gene: TRBD1

CDR3nt: TGTGCCACCAGCAGCGCCCGACAGATGAACACTGAAGCTTTCTTT
CDR3aa: CATSSARQMNTEAFF
j_gene: TRBJ1-1
len: 15
abundance: -
v_gene: TRBV15
d_gene: -

CDR3nt: TGTGCCAGCAGCCTGGCGCAGGGGGCAAAGTACGAGCAGTACTTC
CDR3aa: CASSLAQGAKYEQYF
j_gene: TRBJ2-7
len: 15
abundance: -
v_gene: TRBV6-1
d_gene: TRBD1

CDR3nt: TGTGCCAGCAGTTTAGAGGAGGGGACAGGGCTGTACTTC
CDR3aa: CASSLEEGTGLYF
j_gene: TRBJ2-7
len: 13
abundance: -
v_gene: TRBV27
d_gene: TRBD1

CDR3nt: TGTGCCAGCAGTCCAACCGGGACTTGGAACAATGAGCAGTTCTTC
CDR3aa: CASSPTGTWNNEQFF
j_gene: TRBJ2-1
len: 15
abundance: -
v_gene: TRBV6-1
d_gene: -

CDR3nt: TGTGCCATCGTCCGGAGCACAGATACGCAGTATTTT
CDR3aa: CAIVRSTDTQYF
j_gene: TRBJ2-3
len: 12
abundance: -
v_gene: TRBV18
d_gene: -

CDR3nt: TGTGCCAGCAGCCAGGGGCGGAGCTCCTACAATGAGCAGTTCTTC
CDR3aa: CASSQGRSSYNEQFF
j_gene: TRBJ2-1
len: 15
abundance: -
v_gene: TRBV7-8
d_gene: -

CDR3nt: TGCAGCGACCTTGGGGGCCGAAACTATGGCTACACCTTC
CDR3aa: CSDLGGRNYGYTF
j_gene: TRBJ1-2
len: 13
abundance: -
v_gene: TRBV29-1
d_gene: -

CDR3nt: TGTGCCAGCAGTTTATTGTCTAGCGAGCAGTACTTC
CDR3aa: CASSLLSSEQYF
j_gene: TRBJ2-7
len: 12
abundance: -
v_gene: TRBV28
d_gene: -

CDR3nt: TGTGCCAGCAGCACCGGACAGGGGGTTTCCCACTTC
CDR3aa: CASSTGQGVSHF
j_gene: TRBJ1-2
len: 12
abundance: -
v_gene: TRBV5-4
d_gene: TRBD1

CDR3nt: TGTGCCAGCAGCTCAGGGTGGAATCAGCCCCAGCATTTT
CDR3aa: CASSSGWNQPQHF
j_gene: TRBJ1-5
len: 13
abundance: -
v_gene: TRBV7-9
d_gene: -

CDR3nt: TGTGCCAGCAGTTACGTGGGGACTAGCGGGAGTAGTGAGCAGTTCTTC
CDR3aa: CASSYVGTSGSSEQFF
j_gene: TRBJ2-1
len: 16
abundance: -
v_gene: TRBV6-5
d_gene: TRBD2

CDR3nt: TGCGCCAGCAGCTTGTTACTGACTCAAGAGACCCAGTACTTC
CDR3aa: CASSLLLTQETQYF
j_gene: TRBJ2-5
len: 14
abundance: -
v_gene: TRBV5-1
d_gene: -

CDR3nt: TGTGCCAGCAGCGCTAGCGGGGGGAACAATGAGCAGTTCTTC
CDR3aa: CASSASGGNNEQFF
j_gene: TRBJ2-1
len: 14
abundance: -
v_gene: TRBV9
d_gene: TRBD2

CDR3nt: TGTGCCAGCGTAGGGGTGGGGGGCTATGGCTACACCTTC
CDR3aa: CASVGVGGYGYTF
j_gene: TRBJ1-2
len: 13
abundance: -
v_gene: TRBV2
d_gene: -

CDR3nt: TGTGCCACCAGCACCGGACTAGCGGGAGGCCACGAGCAGTACTTC
CDR3aa: CATSTGLAGGHEQYF
j_gene: TRBJ2-7
len: 15
abundance: -
v_gene: TRBV15
d_gene: TRBD2

CDR3nt: TGTGCCAGCAGCCGCAGGGTTTTTGAGCAGTTCTTC
CDR3aa: CASSRRVFEQFF
j_gene: TRBJ2-1
len: 12
abundance: -
v_gene: TRBV9
d_gene: -

CDR3nt: TGTGCCTGGAGTTACAGGGGGGACTATGGCTACACCTTC
CDR3aa: CAWSYRGDYGYTF
j_gene: TRBJ1-2
len: 13
abundance: once
v_gene: TRBV30
d_gene: TRBD1

CDR3nt: TGTGCCAGTAGTCGTGACAGGACTAATCAGCCCCAGCATTTT
CDR3aa: CASSRDRTNQPQHF
j_gene: TRBJ1-5
len: 14
abundance: -
v_gene: TRBV19
d_gene: -

CDR3nt: TGTGCCAGCAGCCCCCGGGACAGGGGAGACGAGCAGTACTTC
CDR3aa: CASSPRDRGDEQYF
j_gene: TRBJ2-7
len: 14
abundance: -
v_gene: TRBV11-2
d_gene: TRBD1

CDR3nt: TGTGCCAGCAGTTCGGGACTAGCGGGGACCACAGATACGCAGTATTTT
CDR3aa: CASSSGLAGTTDTQYF
j_gene: TRBJ2-3
len: 16
abundance: -
v_gene: TRBV6-6
d_gene: TRBD2